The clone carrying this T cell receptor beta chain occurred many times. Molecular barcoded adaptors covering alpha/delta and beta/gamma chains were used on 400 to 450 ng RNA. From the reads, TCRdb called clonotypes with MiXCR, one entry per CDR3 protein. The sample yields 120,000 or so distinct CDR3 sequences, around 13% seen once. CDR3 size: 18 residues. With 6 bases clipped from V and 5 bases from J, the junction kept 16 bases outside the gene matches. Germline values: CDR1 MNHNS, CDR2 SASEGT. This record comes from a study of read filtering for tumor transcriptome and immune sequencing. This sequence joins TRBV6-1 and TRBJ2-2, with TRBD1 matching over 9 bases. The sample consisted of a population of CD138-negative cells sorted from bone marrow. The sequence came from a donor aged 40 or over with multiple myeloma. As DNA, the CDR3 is TGTGCCAGCAGGGCTGGTCCCCTCGGGACAGGGTTTACCGGGGAGCTGTTTTTT. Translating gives CASRAGPLGTGFTGELFF.